Shown below are 11 T cell receptor beta chains from a single sample sequenced in a study of blood T cell repertoires in COVID-19. Here immunoSEQ multiplex PCR was the method, and the copy in TCRdb shows in-frame clones only, minus some. The data show tens of thousands of clones, approximately 82% seen once. The source material was peripheral blood. The receptors here all came from a man aged 55 to 70 with acute or convalescent COVID-19.

The J gene is TRBJ1-2, the V gene TRBV2; TRBD1 aligns across 7 bases. Germline CDR1 reads SNHLY; CDR2 reads FYNNEI. The CDR3 has 12 residues. Germline trimming cut 6 bases from V and 8 bases from J; bases unmatched to any gene: 6. The CDR3 loop reads CASRRGGGGYTF. The CDR3 DNA reads TGTGCCAGCAGGCGAGGGGGCGGGGGCTACACCTTC.

The chain recombines TRBV28 with TRBJ2-1, with D perhaps TRBD1 (6 bases). CDR1 MDHEN and CDR2 SYDVKM come from the germline V gene. V dropped 3 bases and J dropped 5 bases, with 11 bases sitting between them. The CDR3 loop spans 14 amino acids. The CDR3 protein is CASSFRGLDNEQFF. For the CDR3, the DNA is TGTGCCAGCAGTTTCAGGGGCTTAGACAATGAGCAGTTCTTC.

V is TRBV30 and J is TRBJ1-3; 7 positions match TRBD1. CDR1 GTSNPN and CDR2 SVGIG come from the germline V gene (reference sequence). CDR3 length equals 13 residues. J was trimmed by 10 bases and V by 2 bases; bases with no gene match: 8. CDR3 residues: CAWSSPDRTTIYF. The CDR3 nucleotides are TGTGCCTGGAGTTCCCCGGACAGGACAACCATATATTTT.

This clone has just a few counts. This rearrangement joins TRBV7-8 to TRBJ1-2; 10 nucleotides match TRBD1. Trimming at V came to 5 bases and at J to 7 bases, leaving 4 bases not matched to a gene. The CDR3 covers 13 residues. Germline V lookup: CDR1 SGHVS, CDR2 FQNEAQ. The CDR3 DNA is TGTGCCAGCAGCGGACGGACAGGGGGTGGCTACACCTTC. Translated: CASSGRTGGGYTF.

This chain joins TRBV5-1 and TRBJ1-3, with 7 bases that match TRBD1. The V gene end was trimmed by 4 bases and the J gene end by 0 bases; junction bases not matched to a gene: 13. The V gene's germline CDR1 is SGHRS and CDR2 YFSETQ. There are 18 residues in the CDR3. The CDR3 loop is CASSPNGRTGISGNTIYF. CDR3 nucleotide sequence: TGCGCCAGCAGCCCGAACGGAAGGACAGGCATCTCTGGAAACACCATATATTTT. Filled out from reference TRBV5-1 and TRBJ1-3, the complete variable domain reads KAGVTQTPRYLIKTRGQQVTLSCSPISGHRSVSWYQQTPGQGLQFLFEYFSETQRNKGNFPGRFSGRQFSNSRSEMNVSTLELGDSALYLCASSPNGRTGISGNTIYFGEGSWLTVV.

This clone has a handful of counts. This sequence joins TRBV29-1 and TRBJ1-3, with 9 bases aligning to TRBD1. CDR1 is SQVTM and CDR2 is ANQGSEA in the germline V gene. J lost 4 bases, V lost 6 bases, and 10 bases had no gene match. The CDR3 is 15 amino acids. Written as DNA, the CDR3 is TGCAGCGTGGACTCTGGGACAGGGTTCGGAAACACCATATATTTT. It yields the protein CSVDSGTGFGNTIYF.

This clone showed up just a few times. Germline and junction disagree at one end, which may indicate a read error. The chain recombines TRBV6-2 or TRBV6-3 with TRBJ2-1; 16 bases line up with TRBD2. Germline CDR1 is MNHEY and CDR2 is SVGEGT. This CDR3 has 15 residues. The CDR3 DNA reads TGTGCCAGCAGTCCGGGACTAGCGGGGGGGCCCCGCTCGATCTTC. Its translation is CASSPGLAGGPRSIF.

V gene TRBV5-1 combines with J gene TRBJ2-5, with 9 bases that match TRBD2. This CDR3 region has 15 residues. The germline V gene has CDR1 SGHRS and CDR2 YFSETQ. The junction had 9 bases not matched to a gene; V was cut back by 4 bases and J by 5 bases. The chain's CDR3 is CASSAPRGGGETQYF. DNA of the CDR3: TGCGCCAGCAGCGCTCCGCGGGGGGGCGGGGAGACCCAGTACTTC.

The chain combines TRBV6-5 with TRBJ2-3, with TRBD2 matching over 7 bases. This CDR3 is built from 15 residues. CDR1 is MNHEY, CDR2 SVGAGI, per germline. J gave up 3 bases and V 6 bases, and 9 bases lay outside the gene matches. The CDR3 DNA sequence: TGTGCCAGCAGAGGGAGGGGAATCGGGACAGATACGCAGTATTTT. Amino acid sequence: CASRGRGIGTDTQYF.

This chain joins TRBV2 and TRBJ1-5; 9 bases agree with TRBD1. V shed 7 bases and J 6 bases; nucleotides not matched to a gene: 10. Germline loops: CDR1 SNHLY, CDR2 FYNNEI. This CDR3 is 15 amino acids long. CDR3 residues: CASMGEQGAGQPQHF. The CDR3 bases are TGTGCCAGCATGGGGGAACAGGGGGCCGGTCAGCCCCAGCATTTT.

This clone has a single count. The chain links TRBV15 to TRBJ2-2; TRBD1 matches 9 bases. The CDR3 contains 16 residues. Losses at the gene ends were 2 bases for V and 5 bases for J; bases not matched to a gene: 6. The germline CDR1 and CDR2 sequences are LNHNV and YYDKDF (reference sequence). The CDR3 sequence is CATSRPGTGRTGELFF. DNA of the CDR3: TGTGCCACCAGCAGACCCGGGACAGGGAGGACCGGGGAGCTGTTTTTT. Complete variable domain (other parts from reference TRBV15 and TRBJ2-2): DAMVIQNPRYQVTQFGKPVTLSCSQTLNHNVMYWYQQKSSQAPKLLFHYYDKDFNNEADTPDNFQSRRPNTSFCFLDIRSPGLGDTAMYLCATSRPGTGRTGELFFGEGSRLTVL.